Listed below are T cell receptor beta chains from one sample, sequenced in a study of blood T cell repertoires in COVID-19. Assay: immunoSEQ multiplex PCR; the TCRdb copy retains only in-frame clones and omits some. The table lists 140,000 or so clones, approximately 90% of them singletons, with 1.5% to 2% in the top ten. Sequencing was done on a sample of peripheral blood. These receptors all stem from a human donor in a cohort sampled during active COVID-19. The CDR3 runs from the conserved cysteine through the conserved F or W. D genes are given only for firm matches. Size tells how often a clone was seen (once, few, many) or the class of an expanded clone, and some rows leave it out.

J gene,V gene,D gene,clone size,CDR3 protein,CDR3 DNA
TRBJ1-4,TRBV7-9,TRBD1,.,CASSDDRGGINEKLFF,TGTGCCAGCAGCGACGACAGGGGAGGAATTAATGAAAAACTGTTTTTT
TRBJ1-4,TRBV4-3,.,.,CASSLSGGTNEKLFF,TGCGCCAGCAGCCTCTCCGGGGGAACTAATGAAAAACTGTTTTTT
TRBJ2-7,TRBV3-1/TRBV3-2,TRBD2,.,CASSQGPSGSYEQYF,TGTGCCAGCAGCCAAGGTCCTAGCGGCTCCTACGAGCAGTACTTC
TRBJ2-5,TRBV19,TRBD2,.,CASSIDLSSGGNQETQYF,TGTGCCAGTAGTATAGATCTATCTAGCGGGGGGAACCAAGAGACCCAGTACTTC
TRBJ2-7,TRBV7-2,TRBD1,.,CASSDGQAYAYEQYF,TGTGCCAGCAGCGATGGACAGGCCTACGCCTACGAGCAGTACTTC
TRBJ1-5,TRBV19,TRBD1,few,CASSISPTGGNQPQHF,TGTGCCAGTAGTATTTCCCCCACAGGGGGCAATCAGCCCCAGCATTTT
TRBJ1-6,TRBV7-2,TRBD1,.,CASSPWTGGGSPLHF,TGTGCCAGCAGCCCCTGGACAGGGGGTGGTTCACCCCTCCACTTT
TRBJ2-2,TRBV4-1,TRBD2,.,CASRSIGRGVTGELFF,TGCGCCAGCAGATCAATCGGGCGGGGGGTGACCGGGGAGCTGTTTTTT
TRBJ1-2,TRBV24-1,.,.,CATNYPRQERFYGYTF,TGTGCCACCAATTATCCTCGACAGGAAAGGTTCTATGGCTACACCTTC
TRBJ2-1,TRBV4-3,TRBD2,.,CASSQGTSGDYNEQFF,TGCGCCAGCAGCCAAGGAACTAGCGGGGATTACAATGAGCAGTTCTTC
TRBJ1-1,TRBV4-3,TRBD1,.,CASSQDVRGRTEAFF,TGCGCCAGCAGCCAAGATGTAAGGGGGCGTACTGAAGCTTTCTTT
TRBJ1-6,TRBV5-1,.,.,CASSGSGSYNSPLHF,TGCGCCAGCAGCGGATCGGGCTCCTATAATTCACCCCTCCACTTT
TRBJ2-7,TRBV7-2,TRBD2,once,CASSFRSGVEQYF,TGTGCCAGCAGCTTTCGGAGCGGGGTCGAGCAGTACTTC
TRBJ2-5,TRBV5-1,TRBD2,.,CASSATGTSGYQETQYF,TGCGCCAGCAGCGCTACCGGGACTAGCGGGTACCAAGAGACCCAGTACTTC
TRBJ2-3,TRBV7-2,.,.,CASSLVGADTQYF,TGTGCCAGCAGCTTAGTCGGGGCAGATACGCAGTATTTT
TRBJ2-1,TRBV7-3,TRBD2,.,CASSLMLSGAYNEQFF,TGTGCCAGCAGCTTAATGTTGAGCGGGGCCTACAATGAGCAGTTCTTC